This T cell receptor beta chain appears in the sequencing data of a study of cytomegalovirus exposure and HLA in healthy donors. The method was immunoSEQ multiplex PCR; TCRdb's version includes in-frame clones alone and lacks a portion of them. The data show 110,000 or so clones, with about 85% seen just once and around 4.5% held by the top ten. Germline lookup yields CDR1 SGHTA and CDR2 FQGNSA. Trimming shortened V by 2 bases and J by 3 bases, and 14 bases separated the two germline ends. The CDR3 has 15 amino acids. The sequenced material came from PBMCs. The gene calls are TRBV7-2 and TRBJ2-7; no clear D. The clonotype comes from a man aged 18 to 35 in good health and CMV-seropositive. The CDR3 sequence is CASSLYESTSYEQYF. The DNA of the CDR3 is TGTGCCAGCAGCTTATATGAGTCCACGAGCTACGAGCAGTACTTC.